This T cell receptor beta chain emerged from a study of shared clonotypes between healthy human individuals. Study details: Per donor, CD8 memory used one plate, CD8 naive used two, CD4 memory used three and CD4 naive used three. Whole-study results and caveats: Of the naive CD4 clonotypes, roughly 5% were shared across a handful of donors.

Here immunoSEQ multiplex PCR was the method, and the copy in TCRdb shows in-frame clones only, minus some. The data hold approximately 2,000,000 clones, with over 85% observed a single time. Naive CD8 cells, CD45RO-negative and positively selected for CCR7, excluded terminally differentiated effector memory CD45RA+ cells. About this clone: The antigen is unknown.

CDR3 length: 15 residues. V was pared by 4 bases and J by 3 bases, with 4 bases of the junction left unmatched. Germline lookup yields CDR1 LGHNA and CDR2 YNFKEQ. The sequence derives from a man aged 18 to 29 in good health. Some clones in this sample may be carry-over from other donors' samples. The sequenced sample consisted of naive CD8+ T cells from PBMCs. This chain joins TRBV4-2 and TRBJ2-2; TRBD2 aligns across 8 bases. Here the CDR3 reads CASSLLADHTGELFF. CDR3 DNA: TGTGCCAGCAGCCTACTAGCGGACCACACCGGGGAGCTGTTTTTT.